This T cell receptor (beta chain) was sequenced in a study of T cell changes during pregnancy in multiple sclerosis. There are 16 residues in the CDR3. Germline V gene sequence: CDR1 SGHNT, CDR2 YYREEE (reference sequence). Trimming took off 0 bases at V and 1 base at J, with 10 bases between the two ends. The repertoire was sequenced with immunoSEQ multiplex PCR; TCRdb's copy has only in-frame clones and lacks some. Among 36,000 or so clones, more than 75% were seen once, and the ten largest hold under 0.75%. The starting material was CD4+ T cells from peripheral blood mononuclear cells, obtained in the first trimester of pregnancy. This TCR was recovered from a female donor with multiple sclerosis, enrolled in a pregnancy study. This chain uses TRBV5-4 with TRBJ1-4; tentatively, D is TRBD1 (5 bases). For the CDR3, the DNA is TGTGCCAGCAGCTTGGGAAGGGGAGGAACTAATGAAAAACTGTTTTTT. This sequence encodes CASSLGRGGTNEKLFF.